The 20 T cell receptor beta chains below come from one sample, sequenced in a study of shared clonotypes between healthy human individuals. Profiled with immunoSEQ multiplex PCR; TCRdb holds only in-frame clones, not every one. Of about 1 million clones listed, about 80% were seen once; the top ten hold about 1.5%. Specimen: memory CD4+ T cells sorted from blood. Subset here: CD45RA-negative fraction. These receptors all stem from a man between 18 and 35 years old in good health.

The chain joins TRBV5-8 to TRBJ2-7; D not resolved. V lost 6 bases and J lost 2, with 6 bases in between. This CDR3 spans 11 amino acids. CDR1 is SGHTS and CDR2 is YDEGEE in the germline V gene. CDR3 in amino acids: CASKYAYEQYF. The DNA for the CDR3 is TGTGCCAGCAAATACGCCTACGAGCAGTACTTC.

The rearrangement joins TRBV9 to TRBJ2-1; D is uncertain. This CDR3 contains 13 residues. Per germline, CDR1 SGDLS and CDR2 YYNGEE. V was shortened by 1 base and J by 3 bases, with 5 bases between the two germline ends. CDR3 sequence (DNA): TGTGCCAGCAGCGTAAATAACTACAATGAGCAGTTCTTC. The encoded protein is CASSVNNYNEQFF.

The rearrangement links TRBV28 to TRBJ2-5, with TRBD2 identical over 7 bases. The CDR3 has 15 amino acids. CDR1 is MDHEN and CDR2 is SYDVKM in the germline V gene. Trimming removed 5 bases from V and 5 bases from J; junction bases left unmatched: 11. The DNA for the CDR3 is TGTGCCAGCAGTAGCCAAGGGACTACTCCCGAGACCCAGTACTTC. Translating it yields CASSSQGTTPETQYF.

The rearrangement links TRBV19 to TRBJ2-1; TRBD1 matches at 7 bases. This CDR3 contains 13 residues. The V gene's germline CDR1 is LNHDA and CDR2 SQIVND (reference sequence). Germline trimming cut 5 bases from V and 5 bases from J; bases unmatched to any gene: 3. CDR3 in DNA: TGTGCCAGTAGTGGGGGACAGAACAATGAGCAGTTCTTC. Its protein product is CASSGGQNNEQFF.

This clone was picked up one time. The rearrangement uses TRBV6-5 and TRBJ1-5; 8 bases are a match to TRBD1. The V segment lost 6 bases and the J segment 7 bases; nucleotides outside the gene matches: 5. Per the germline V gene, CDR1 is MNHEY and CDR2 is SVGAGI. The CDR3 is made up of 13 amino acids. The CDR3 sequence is CASSMTGVQPQHF. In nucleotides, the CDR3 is TGTGCCAGCAGCATGACAGGGGTCCAGCCCCAGCATTTT.

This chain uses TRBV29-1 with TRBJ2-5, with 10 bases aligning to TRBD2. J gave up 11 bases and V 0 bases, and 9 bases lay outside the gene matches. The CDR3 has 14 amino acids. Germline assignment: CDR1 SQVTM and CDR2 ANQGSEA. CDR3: CSVEDRLAGGQQYF. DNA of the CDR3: TGCAGCGTTGAAGATCGGTTAGCGGGAGGTCAGCAGTACTTC.

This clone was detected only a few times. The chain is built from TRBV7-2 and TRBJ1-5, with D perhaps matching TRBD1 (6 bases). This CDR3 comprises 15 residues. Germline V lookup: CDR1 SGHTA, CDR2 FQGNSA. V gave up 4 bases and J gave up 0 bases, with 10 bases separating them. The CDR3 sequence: CASSSRTDSNQPQHF. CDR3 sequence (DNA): TGTGCCAGCAGCTCCCGGACAGATAGCAATCAGCCCCAGCATTTT.

CDR3 loop: CASSLAGTADYGYTF. In nucleotides, the CDR3 is TGCGCCAGCAGCTTGGCGGGGACGGCTGACTATGGCTACACCTTC. The V gene is TRBV5-1, the J gene TRBJ1-2; possible D gene TRBD1, 5 bases. The CDR3 runs 15 residues. V was trimmed by 0 bases and J by 3 bases, leaving 12 bases between them. CDR1 SGHRS and CDR2 YFSETQ come from the germline V gene.

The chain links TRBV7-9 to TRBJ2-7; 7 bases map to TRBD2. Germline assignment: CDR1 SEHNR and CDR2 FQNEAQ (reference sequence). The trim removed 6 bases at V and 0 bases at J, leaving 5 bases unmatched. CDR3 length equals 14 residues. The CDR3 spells CASRYSGSSYEQYF. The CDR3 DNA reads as TGTGCCAGCAGATATAGCGGGTCCTCCTACGAGCAGTACTTC.

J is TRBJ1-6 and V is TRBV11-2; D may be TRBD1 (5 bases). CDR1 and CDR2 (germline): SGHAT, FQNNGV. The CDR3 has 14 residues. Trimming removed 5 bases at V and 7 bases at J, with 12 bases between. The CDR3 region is CASSPIQANSPLHF. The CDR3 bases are TGTGCCAGCAGCCCTATACAGGCCAATTCACCCCTCCACTTT. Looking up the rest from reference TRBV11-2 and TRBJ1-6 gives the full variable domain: EAGVAQSPRYKIIEKRQSVAFWCNPISGHATLYWYQQILGQGPKLLIQFQNNGVVDDSQLPKDRFSAERLKGVDSTLKIQPAKLEDSAVYLCASSPIQANSPLHFGNGTRLTVT.

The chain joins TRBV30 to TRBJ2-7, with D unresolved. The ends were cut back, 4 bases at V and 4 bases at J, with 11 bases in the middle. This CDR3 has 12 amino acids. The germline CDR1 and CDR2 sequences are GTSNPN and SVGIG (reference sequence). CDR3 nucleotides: TGTGCCTGGAAAAAGGGCACGTACGAGCAGTACTTC. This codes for CAWKKGTYEQYF.

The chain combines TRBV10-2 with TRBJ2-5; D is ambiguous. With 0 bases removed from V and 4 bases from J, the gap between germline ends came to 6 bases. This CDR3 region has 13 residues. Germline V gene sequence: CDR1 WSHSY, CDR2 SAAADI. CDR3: CASSESTVETQYF. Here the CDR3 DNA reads TGCGCCAGCAGTGAGTCGACGGTAGAGACCCAGTACTTC.

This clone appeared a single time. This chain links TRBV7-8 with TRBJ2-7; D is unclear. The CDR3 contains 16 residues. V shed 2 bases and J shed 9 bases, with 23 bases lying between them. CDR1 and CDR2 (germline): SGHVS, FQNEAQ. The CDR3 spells CASSLKGSGGLSGQYF. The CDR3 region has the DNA TGTGCCAGCAGCTTAAAAGGGTCAGGTGGCCTTTCTGGGCAGTACTTC.

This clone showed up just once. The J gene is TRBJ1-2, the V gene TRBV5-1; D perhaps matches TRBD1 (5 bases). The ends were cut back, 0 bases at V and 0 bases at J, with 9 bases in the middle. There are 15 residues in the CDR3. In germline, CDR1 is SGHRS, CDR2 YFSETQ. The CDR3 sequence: CASSLGGVTNYGYTF. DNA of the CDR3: TGCGCCAGCAGCTTGGGGGGCGTTACTAACTATGGCTACACCTTC.

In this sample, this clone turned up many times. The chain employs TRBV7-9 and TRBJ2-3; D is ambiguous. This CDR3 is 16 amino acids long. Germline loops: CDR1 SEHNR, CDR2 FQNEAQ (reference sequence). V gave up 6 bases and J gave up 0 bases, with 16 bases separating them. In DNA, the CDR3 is TGTGCCAGCAGAAGGGCCGAGACTTCTAGCACAGATACGCAGTATTTT. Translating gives CASRRAETSSTDTQYF.

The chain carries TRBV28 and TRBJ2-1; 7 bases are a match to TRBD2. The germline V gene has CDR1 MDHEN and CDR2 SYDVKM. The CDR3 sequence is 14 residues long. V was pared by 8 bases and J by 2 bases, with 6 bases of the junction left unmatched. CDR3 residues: CASGLGTTYNEQFF. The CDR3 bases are TGTGCCAGCGGCCTGGGGACTACCTACAATGAGCAGTTCTTC.

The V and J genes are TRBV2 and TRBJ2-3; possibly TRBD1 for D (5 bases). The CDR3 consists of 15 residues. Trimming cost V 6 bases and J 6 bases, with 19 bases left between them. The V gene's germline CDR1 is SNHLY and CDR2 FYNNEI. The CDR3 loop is CASRRTEGAGDTQYF. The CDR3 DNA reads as TGTGCCAGCAGGCGGACCGAAGGGGCCGGGGATACGCAGTATTTT.

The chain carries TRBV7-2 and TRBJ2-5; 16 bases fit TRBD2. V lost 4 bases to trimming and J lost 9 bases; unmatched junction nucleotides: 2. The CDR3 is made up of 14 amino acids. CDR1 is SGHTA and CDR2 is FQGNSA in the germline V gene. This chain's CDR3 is CASSSGLAGGAQYF. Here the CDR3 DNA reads TGTGCCAGCAGCTCGGGACTAGCGGGGGGGGCCCAGTACTTC.

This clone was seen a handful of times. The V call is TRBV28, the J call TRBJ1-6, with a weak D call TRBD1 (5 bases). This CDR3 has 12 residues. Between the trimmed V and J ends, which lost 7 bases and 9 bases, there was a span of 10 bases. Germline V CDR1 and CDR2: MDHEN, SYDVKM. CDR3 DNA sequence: TGTGCCAGCACCGTAGGGGTTTCACCCCTCCACTTT. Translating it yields CASTVGVSPLHF.

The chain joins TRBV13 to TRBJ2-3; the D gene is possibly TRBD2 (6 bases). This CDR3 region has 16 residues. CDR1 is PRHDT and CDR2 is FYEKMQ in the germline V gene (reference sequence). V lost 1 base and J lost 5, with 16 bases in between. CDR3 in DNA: TGTGCCAGCAGCTTAGAGGCATTGCAGGGAGGAGATACGCAGTATTTT. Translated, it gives CASSLEALQGGDTQYF.